What follows are 18 T cell receptor beta chains derived from one specimen sequenced in a study of shared clonotypes between healthy human individuals. The assay was immunoSEQ multiplex PCR, and TCRdb's table has in-frame clones only and misses some. The repertoire has more than 2 million clones, around 95% of them found once; the top ten carry under 0.15%. The sequenced sample consisted of naive CD4+ T cells sorted from blood. Sample subset: CD45RA+ positively selected. These receptors all stem from a man aged 18 to 29 in good health.

The genes are TRBV7-9 and TRBJ2-5, with D possibly TRBD2 on 6 matching bases. Per germline, CDR1 SEHNR and CDR2 FQNEAQ (reference sequence). The V end was cut by 0 bases, the J end by 4 bases, with 12 bases between. The CDR3 has 15 residues. The CDR3 sequence: CASSLAGGPAETQYF. The CDR3 nucleotides are TGTGCCAGCAGCTTAGCGGGGGGACCCGCAGAGACCCAGTACTTC.

With regard to this clone: The identical CDR3 is also encoded by other nucleotide sequences in the sample. The chain combines TRBV12-5 with TRBJ1-2; perhaps TRBD1 as D (6 bases). Trimming took off 1 base at V and 8 bases at J, with 8 bases between the two ends. Germline V gene data show CDR1 as LGHNT and CDR2 as FRNRAP. The length of the CDR3 is 12 residues. The CDR3 DNA reads TGTGCTAGTGGTTTGGAGACAGGCGGCTACACCTTC. As protein: CASGLETGGYTF. Using reference TRBV12-5 and TRBJ1-2 for the parts outside the CDR3, the full variable domain is DARVTQTPRHKVTEMGQEVTMRCQPILGHNTVFWYRQTMMQGLELLAYFRNRAPLDDSGMPKDRFSAEMPDATLATLKIQPSEPRDSAVYFCASGLETGGYTFGSGTRLTVV.

This chain links TRBV4-1 with TRBJ1-4; 7 bases align to TRBD1. Germline values: CDR1 MGHRA, CDR2 YSYEKL. The CDR3 is 15 amino acids. J was trimmed by 7 bases and V by 1 base; bases with no gene match: 6. The CDR3: CASSQVGTDLEKLFF. The CDR3 DNA is TGCGCCAGCAGCCAAGTTGGGACAGACCTTGAAAAACTGTTTTTT.

CDR3 bases: TGTGCCAGCAGCACTCTCGATAGCTATGGCTACACCTTC. Translated: CASSTLDSYGYTF. The chain has TRBV5-4 and TRBJ1-2; D is ambiguous. This CDR3 is 13 amino acids long. V was pared by 4 bases and J by 4 bases, with 11 bases between. Germline V gene data show CDR1 as SGHNT and CDR2 as YYREEE (reference sequence).

In DNA form, the CDR3 reads TGTGCCACTTCGGGACAGGGGTTCACAGATACGCAGTATTTT. It yields the protein CATSGQGFTDTQYF. V and J are TRBV19 and TRBJ2-3; 10 bases match TRBD1. The CDR3 spans 14 residues. The germline V gene has CDR1 LNHDA and CDR2 SQIVND (reference sequence). Trimming cost V 10 bases and J 2 bases; bases outside gene matches: 6. Full variable domain (remainder filled in from reference TRBV19 and TRBJ2-3): DGGITQSPKYLFRKEGQNVTLSCEQNLNHDAMYWYRQDPGQGLRLIYYSQIVNDFQKGDIAEGYSVSREKKESFPLTVTSAQKNPTAFYLCATSGQGFTDTQYFGPGTRLTVL.

The gene calls are TRBV6-5 and TRBJ2-3; 10 nucleotides agree with TRBD1. Germline V gene sequence: CDR1 MNHEY, CDR2 SVGAGI. CDR3 length equals 16 residues. After removal of 4 bases from V and 7 bases from J, the junction contained 11 bases not matched to a gene. The CDR3 sequence: CASSSTPGQGEHTQYF. The CDR3, as DNA: TGTGCCAGCAGTTCGACTCCCGGACAGGGGGAACATACGCAGTATTTT.

The chain is built from TRBV5-4 and TRBJ2-3; a weak D match, TRBD1 (5 bases). Germline lookup yields CDR1 SGHNT and CDR2 YYREEE (reference sequence). CDR3 length: 13 residues. V dropped 4 bases and J dropped 1 base, with 7 bases sitting between them. CDR3 sequence: CASSVGGTDTQYF. CDR3 nucleotides: TGTGCCAGCAGCGTAGGGGGCACAGATACGCAGTATTTT.

This chain links TRBV6-1 with TRBJ2-7; tentative D call: TRBD1 (5 bases). The V and J ends lost 2 bases and 1 base respectively, with 9 bases between them. CDR1 and CDR2 from the germline V gene are MNHNS and SASEGT. The CDR3 totals 14 residues. DNA of the CDR3: TGTGCCAGCAGTGAACAGACAGATTCCTACGAGCAGTACTTC. This codes for CASSEQTDSYEQYF.

J is TRBJ2-3 and V is TRBV28, with 9 nucleotides matching TRBD2. Germline values: CDR1 MDHEN, CDR2 SYDVKM. The ends lost 5 bases at V and 4 bases at J; junction bases unmatched: 16. This CDR3 is 18 amino acids long. The CDR3 DNA sequence: TGTGCCAGCAGTCCGCCCGGTTTGCGGGGGGGAGGCCCAGATACGCAGTATTTT. This sequence encodes CASSPPGLRGGGPDTQYF.

The J gene is TRBJ2-3, the V gene TRBV10-1, with D perhaps TRBD1 (7 bases). The CDR3 is made up of 13 amino acids. The germline V gene encodes CDR1 WNHNN and CDR2 SYGVQD (reference sequence). Trimming shortened V by 6 bases and J by 4 bases, and 11 bases separated the two germline ends. The CDR3 is CASSGGTADTQYF. The CDR3 coding sequence is TGCGCCAGCAGCGGCGGGACAGCAGATACGCAGTATTTT.

The V gene is TRBV5-6, the J gene TRBJ1-5; no definite D call. The CDR3 runs 14 residues. Trimming took off 0 bases at V and 7 bases at J, with 11 bases between the two ends. Per the germline V gene, CDR1 is SGHDT and CDR2 is YYEEEE. CDR3 region: CASSLAYSGQPQHF. The CDR3 nucleotides read TGTGCCAGCAGCTTGGCTTACTCGGGGCAGCCCCAGCATTTT.

The V and J genes are TRBV6-6 and TRBJ2-3; 12 nucleotides agree with TRBD2. Germline CDR1 reads MNHNY; CDR2 reads SVGAGI (reference sequence). Losses at the gene ends were 6 bases for V and 2 bases for J; bases not matched to a gene: 3. The CDR3 contains 15 residues. CDR3 sequence reads: CASSRTSGITDTQYF. CDR3 coding DNA: TGTGCCAGCAGCCGGACTAGCGGGATCACAGATACGCAGTATTTT.

This clone has just one count. The chain recombines TRBV30 with TRBJ2-3; TRBD2 is a possible D gene (5 bases). V was trimmed by 2 bases and J by 4 bases, leaving 10 bases between them. CDR1 is GTSNPN and CDR2 is SVGIG in the germline V gene (reference sequence). This CDR3 is 13 amino acids long. CDR3 DNA: TGTGCCTGGAGTCCCCAAGCGGCAGATACGCAGTATTTT. Its protein is CAWSPQAADTQYF. The complete variable domain, with remaining parts taken from reference TRBV30 and TRBJ2-3, reads SQTIHQWPATLVQPVGSPLSLECTVEGTSNPNLYWYRQAAGRGLQLLFYSVGIGQISSEVPQNLSASRPQDRQFILSSKKLLLSDSGFYLCAWSPQAADTQYFGPGTRLTVL.

J is TRBJ2-7 and V is TRBV28; D is perhaps TRBD1 (5 bases). CDR3 length equals 17 residues. Trimming cost V 5 bases and J 2 bases, with 22 bases left between them. CDR1 and CDR2 from the germline V gene are MDHEN and SYDVKM. As DNA, the CDR3 is TGTGCCAGCAGTCCCTACCCAGGGTTAAGGTTCACCTACGAGCAGTACTTC. The encoded protein is CASSPYPGLRFTYEQYF.

V gene TRBV19 combines with J gene TRBJ2-2; D is perhaps TRBD1 (5 bases). Germline CDR1 reads LNHDA; CDR2 reads SQIVND (reference sequence). The CDR3 spans 15 residues. Trimming removed 7 bases from V and 4 bases from J, with 16 bases in between. CDR3 region: CASKVRSGITGELFF. The CDR3 coding sequence is TGTGCCAGTAAGGTGCGGTCAGGGATCACCGGGGAGCTGTTTTTT.

This sequence joins TRBV5-1 and TRBJ2-3; possibly TRBD2 for D (6 bases). This CDR3 spans 17 amino acids. Germline V CDR1 and CDR2: SGHRS, YFSETQ. V lost 0 bases to trimming and J lost 0 bases, with 14 bases between them. The CDR3 DNA follows: TGCGCCAGCAGCTTGGGCCCCCGGGACTTAAGCACAGATACGCAGTATTTT. This gives the protein CASSLGPRDLSTDTQYF.

The chain joins TRBV14 to TRBJ2-7; no clear D. Trimming shortened V by 1 base and J by 7 bases, and 11 bases separated the two germline ends. Germline V gene data show CDR1 as SGHDN and CDR2 as FVKESK. The CDR3 loop spans 13 amino acids. CDR3 residues: CASSQVRSREQYF. The CDR3 DNA follows: TGTGCCAGCAGCCAAGTTCGTAGTCGAGAGCAGTACTTC.

The chain carries TRBV5-1 and TRBJ2-3; TRBD2 might be the D (6 bases). This CDR3 has 18 amino acids. The germline V gene encodes CDR1 SGHRS and CDR2 YFSETQ. V was pared by 0 bases and J by 0 bases, with 17 bases between. In DNA form, the CDR3 reads TGCGCCAGCAGCTTGGCCGGGACTTTGACAGCTAGCACAGATACGCAGTATTTT. Translating it yields CASSLAGTLTASTDTQYF.